The 13 T cell receptor beta chains below were found in one sample sequenced in a study of beta chain features in type 1 diabetes. Since all of the isolated RNA was reverse transcribed, expressed TCRB transcripts were what got sequenced. Generated by immunoSEQ multiplex PCR, the TCRdb table keeps only in-frame clones and is missing some. This table holds about 9,200 clones, approximately 78% found once. The sample taken for sequencing was Tregs from blood. The receptors stem from a young woman in good health.

A few counts support this clone. The chain uses TRBV5-6 and TRBJ1-3; weak D call: TRBD1 (6 bases). The CDR3 has 14 amino acids. Germline V gene data show CDR1 as SGHDT and CDR2 as YYEEEE. V lost 2 bases and J lost 0, with 6 bases in between. The CDR3 DNA reads as TGTGCCAGCAGCTTACAGGGCTCTGGAAACACCATATATTTT. Its protein is CASSLQGSGNTIYF.

The rearrangement links TRBV9 to TRBJ2-2; D is ambiguous. The CDR3 sequence is 15 residues long. Germline lookup yields CDR1 SGDLS and CDR2 YYNGEE. V lost 4 bases and J lost 0, with 10 bases in between. The chain's CDR3 is CASSIGLSNTGELFF. DNA for the CDR3: TGTGCCAGCAGCATTGGCTTGTCGAACACCGGGGAGCTGTTTTTT.

On this clone: At one end, the junction sequence differs from germline, possibly due to a read error. Other nucleotide sequences in the sample specify the same CDR3. The chain links TRBV19 to TRBJ1-4, with a weak D call TRBD1 (6 bases). The CDR3 contains 15 residues. Germline-derived CDR1 and CDR2 are LNHDA and SQIVND (reference sequence). The CDR3 coding sequence is TGTGCCAGCAGTAACCAGGGGTTTCGCGGTGAAAAACTGTTTTTT. Protein: CASSNQGFRGEKLFF. Combining the CDR3 with reference TRBV19 and TRBJ1-4 gives the whole variable domain DGGITQSPKYLFRKEGQNVTLSCEQNLNHDAMYWYRQDPGQGLRLIYYSQIVNDFQKGDIAEGYSVSREKKESFPLTVTSAQKNPTAFYLCASSNQGFRGEKLFFGSGTQLSVL.

The chain couples TRBV18 to TRBJ1-2; 9 nucleotides agree with TRBD1. The CDR3 has 15 residues. V gave up 5 bases and J gave up 4 bases; unmatched junction bases: 8. Germline V lookup: CDR1 KGHSH, CDR2 LQKENI. The CDR3 spells CASSTQGALSYGYTF. Here the CDR3 DNA reads TGTGCCAGCTCAACACAGGGGGCGCTCTCCTATGGCTACACCTTC.

The count of this clone is one. The rearrangement joins TRBV9 to TRBJ1-4, with D perhaps matching TRBD1 (6 bases). V lost 6 bases and J 0 bases, leaving 15 bases between the germline ends. The germline V gene encodes CDR1 SGDLS and CDR2 YYNGEE. The CDR3 totals 16 residues. The CDR3 nucleotides read TGTGCCAGCACCCCAGGGGTTGGGGCAACTAATGAAAAACTGTTTTTT. Encoded protein: CASTPGVGATNEKLFF.

This clone has only a few counts. V gene TRBV7-9 combines with J gene TRBJ1-1, with D possibly matching TRBD1 (5 bases). The CDR3 is 14 residues long. Germline V gives CDR1 SEHNR, CDR2 FQNEAQ (reference sequence). The germline V and J ends were trimmed by 0 bases and 5 bases, with 10 bases remaining between them. The CDR3 loop reads CASSLAGRVTEAFF. In nucleotides, the CDR3 is TGTGCCAGCAGCTTAGCCGGCAGGGTTACTGAAGCTTTCTTT.

CDR3 loop: CASSPGTAEDTQYF. The CDR3 nucleotides are TGCGCCAGCAGCCCAGGGACAGCCGAAGATACGCAGTATTTT. The chain has TRBV5-1 and TRBJ2-3; 7 bases agree with TRBD1. Germline V CDR1 and CDR2: SGHRS, YFSETQ. The trim removed 4 bases at V and 5 bases at J, leaving 7 bases unmatched. The CDR3 is 14 amino acids.

This clone was seen a few times. V is TRBV5-1 and J is TRBJ2-3, with a tentative D call TRBD2 (7 bases). This CDR3 is built from 13 residues. The V end lost 3 bases, the J end lost 6 bases, and 11 bases lay between the germline ends. Germline V gives CDR1 SGHRS, CDR2 YFSETQ. The CDR3 loop is CASSSGGPDTQYF. CDR3 DNA sequence: TGCGCCAGCAGCTCGGGGGGCCCGGATACGCAGTATTTT.

The chain uses TRBV4-1 and TRBJ1-6; D ambiguous. CDR3 length equals 14 residues. Looked up from germline, CDR1 is MGHRA and CDR2 is YSYEKL. The ends were cut back, 4 bases at V and 4 bases at J, with 8 bases in the middle. This chain's CDR3 is CASSLYPYNSPLHF. Written as DNA, the CDR3 is TGCGCCAGCAGCCTTTATCCGTATAATTCACCCCTCCACTTT.

V usage is TRBV7-2 and J usage is TRBJ1-6; D not resolved. The CDR3 totals 16 residues. In germline, CDR1 is SGHTA, CDR2 FQGNSA. V lost 5 bases, J lost 8 bases, and 19 bases lay in between. In nucleotides, the CDR3 is TGTGCCAGCAGCCTTCAAGGTGGGGAGGCATATTCACCCCTCCACTTT. Translated, it gives CASSLQGGEAYSPLHF.

The chain carries TRBV7-2 and TRBJ2-1; D may be TRBD1 (6 bases). Germline V gives CDR1 SGHTA, CDR2 FQGNSA. Trimming removed 2 bases at V and 9 bases at J, with 17 bases between. The CDR3 runs 15 residues. The CDR3 reads CASSLRARGGGEQFF. The DNA of the CDR3 is TGTGCCAGCAGCTTACGGGCCAGGGGTGGCGGTGAGCAGTTCTTC.

The V and J genes are TRBV7-9 and TRBJ2-1, with a weak D call TRBD2 (7 bases). Germline V gene sequence: CDR1 SEHNR, CDR2 FQNEAQ (reference sequence). The ends were cut back, 1 base at V and 10 bases at J, with 11 bases in the middle. The CDR3 spans 13 residues. Here the CDR3 reads CASSLEGGTEQFF. In DNA, the CDR3 is TGTGCCAGCAGCTTAGAGGGGGGGACCGAGCAGTTCTTC.

This clone was recorded once. The chain couples TRBV2 to TRBJ2-5, with D unresolved. The J call could be wrong; TRBJ2-7 is a better fit for the DNA end. The CDR3 totals 11 residues. In germline, CDR1 is SNHLY, CDR2 FYNNEI. In DNA, the CDR3 is TGTGCCAGCAGTGAATTCTACGAGCAGTACTTC. It is translated as CASSEFYEQYF.